This T cell receptor beta chain was recovered during a study of cytomegalovirus exposure and HLA in healthy donors. Study findings and constraints: In an earlier analysis, most TCR beta V segments were productive about 87% or about 30% of the time. A highly shared variant cluster was judged a likely technical artifact.

The PCR contained 60 Vbeta and 13 Jbeta primers. Produced via immunoSEQ multiplex PCR; TCRdb's table is partial and in-frame only. The sample yields about 180,000 clones, approximately 80% seen once. On this clone itself: Its antigen is as yet unknown.

The CDR3 loop spans 15 amino acids. V dropped 3 bases and J dropped 4; count of bases not matched to a gene: 1. Looked up from germline, CDR1 is MDHEN and CDR2 is SYDVKM. This chain joins TRBV28 and TRBJ2-2; 11 bases are a match to TRBD1. The sequence was obtained from a woman aged 25 to 39 in good health and CMV-seronegative. Sequencing input: PBMCs. This chain's CDR3 is CASSLGQGVTGELFF. CDR3 in DNA: TGTGCCAGCAGTTTGGGACAGGGGGTCACCGGGGAGCTGTTTTTT.